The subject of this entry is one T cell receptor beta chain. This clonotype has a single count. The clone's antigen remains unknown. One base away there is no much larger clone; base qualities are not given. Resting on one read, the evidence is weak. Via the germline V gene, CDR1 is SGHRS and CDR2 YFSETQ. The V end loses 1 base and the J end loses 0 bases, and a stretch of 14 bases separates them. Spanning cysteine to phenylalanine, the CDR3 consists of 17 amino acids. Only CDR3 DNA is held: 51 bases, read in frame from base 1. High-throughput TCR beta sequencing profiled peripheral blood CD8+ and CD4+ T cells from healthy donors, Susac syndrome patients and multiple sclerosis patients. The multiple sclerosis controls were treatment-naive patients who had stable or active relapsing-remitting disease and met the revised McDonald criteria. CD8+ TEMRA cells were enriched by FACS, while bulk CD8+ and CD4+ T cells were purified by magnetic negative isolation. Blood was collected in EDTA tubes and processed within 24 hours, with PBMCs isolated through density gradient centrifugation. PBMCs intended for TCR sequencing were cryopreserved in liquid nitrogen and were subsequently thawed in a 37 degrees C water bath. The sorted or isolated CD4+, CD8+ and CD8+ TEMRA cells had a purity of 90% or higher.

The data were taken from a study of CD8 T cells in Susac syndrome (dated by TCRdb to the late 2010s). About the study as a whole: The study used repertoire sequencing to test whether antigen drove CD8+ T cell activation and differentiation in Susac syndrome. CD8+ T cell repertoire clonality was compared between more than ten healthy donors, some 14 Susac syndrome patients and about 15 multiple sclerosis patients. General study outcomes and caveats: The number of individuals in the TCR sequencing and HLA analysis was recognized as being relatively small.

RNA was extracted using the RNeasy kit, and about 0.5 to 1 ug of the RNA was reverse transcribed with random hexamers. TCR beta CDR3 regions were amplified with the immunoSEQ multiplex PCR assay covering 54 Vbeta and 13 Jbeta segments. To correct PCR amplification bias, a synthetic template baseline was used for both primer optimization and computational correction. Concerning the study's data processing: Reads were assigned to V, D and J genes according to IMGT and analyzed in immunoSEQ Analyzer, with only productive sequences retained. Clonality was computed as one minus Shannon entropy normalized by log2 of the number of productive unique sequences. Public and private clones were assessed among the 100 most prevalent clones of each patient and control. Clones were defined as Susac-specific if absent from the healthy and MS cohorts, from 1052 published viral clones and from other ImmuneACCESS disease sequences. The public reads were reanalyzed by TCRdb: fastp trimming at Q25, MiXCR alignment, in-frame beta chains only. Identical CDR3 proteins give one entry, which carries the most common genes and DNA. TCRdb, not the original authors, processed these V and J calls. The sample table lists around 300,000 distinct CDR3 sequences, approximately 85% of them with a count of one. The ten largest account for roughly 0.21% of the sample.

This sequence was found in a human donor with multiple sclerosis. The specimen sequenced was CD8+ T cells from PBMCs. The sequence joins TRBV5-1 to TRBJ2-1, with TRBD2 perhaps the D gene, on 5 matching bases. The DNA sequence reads TGCGCCAGCAGCTTGAAAAGCGGACCTAGCTCCTACAATGAGCAGTTCTTC. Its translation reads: CASSLKSGPSSYNEQFF.